The sequence of this T cell receptor beta chain was determined in a study of cytomegalovirus exposure and HLA in healthy donors. The primer mix had 60 Vbeta and 13 Jbeta primers. Measured with immunoSEQ multiplex PCR; TCRdb has only the in-frame clones, and not every one. The data hold around 200,000 clones, with around four fifths observed a single time. Study-wide points: Follow-up analysis found HLA locus-dependent TCR association rates, highest for DRB1 and lowest for HLA-C. In a later analysis, productive TCRs from donors in an Asian-associated ancestry cluster reportedly carried fewer N-insertions than the cohort mean.

The CDR3 consists of 15 residues. Germline V gene data show CDR1 as LNHDA and CDR2 as SQIVND (reference sequence). Trimming removed 5 bases from V and 9 bases from J; junction bases left unmatched: 12. About this clone itself: The antigen remains unidentified.

Sequencing was performed on PBMCs. The TCR comes from a woman in her thirties or forties in good health and CMV-seronegative. V usage is TRBV19 and J usage is TRBJ2-1; 8 bases align to TRBD2. CDR3 in DNA: TGTGCCAGTAGTTCTGGGTCTGCGGGGGGCACTGAGCAGTTCTTC. It specifies CASSSGSAGGTEQFF.